The 10 T cell receptor beta chains below all came from one sample that was sequenced in a study of Graves' ophthalmopathy and Graves' hyperthyroidism. Beta-chain TCR CDR3 regions were amplified from RNA transcripts. After a first-round RT-PCR with HTBI primers, a second-round multiplex PCR was run. TCRdb passed the multiplex PCR reads through MiXCR, listing each CDR3 protein once. The data show about 400,000 distinct CDR3 sequences, with 15% to 20% seen just once and about 1.6% held by the top ten. The sequencing sample was made of peripheral blood. These receptors came from a woman between 18 and 29 years old with Graves' ophthalmopathy.

This clonotype was counted ten times or more. The rearrangement links TRBV4-3 to TRBJ2-5; 7 bases match TRBD2. Germline-derived CDR1 and CDR2 are LGHNA and YSLEER. V was clipped by 0 bases and J by 5 bases; unmatched bases: 9. The CDR3 is 16 residues long. The CDR3 reads CASSQEIGGGGETQYF. Here the CDR3 DNA reads TGCGCCAGCAGCCAAGAAATAGGCGGGGGTGGGGAGACCCAGTACTTC.

CDR3 sequence reads: CASSSEGTGYGSPLHF. CDR3 bases: TGTGCCAGCAGCTCCGAGGGGACAGGGTATGGTTCACCCCTCCACTTT. The gene calls are TRBV7-9 and TRBJ1-6, with 9 bases lining up with TRBD1. V trimming: 4 bases; J trimming: 9 bases; junction bases outside the gene matches: 10. The germline V gene has CDR1 SEHNR and CDR2 FQNEAQ (reference sequence). The length of the CDR3 is 16 residues.

This clonotype has at least ten counts. This chain links TRBV6-1 with TRBJ2-7; 8 bases agree with TRBD2. The CDR3 loop spans 11 amino acids. The germline V gene has CDR1 MNHNS and CDR2 SASEGT. With V trimmed by 11 bases and J by 3 bases, 3 bases remained unmatched. As DNA, the CDR3 is TGTGCCTGTGGGACTAGCTACGAGCAGTACTTC. Its translation is CACGTSYEQYF.

This clonotype was counted between two and nine times. The chain uses TRBV6-2 or TRBV6-3 and TRBJ2-2; 10 bases agree with TRBD1. CDR3 size: 16 residues. The germline CDR1 and CDR2 sequences are MNHEY and SVGEGT. After removal of 5 bases from V and 8 bases from J, the junction contained 11 bases not matched to a gene. In DNA, the CDR3 is TGTGCCAGCAGTCCCCGGGGACAGGGGAGAAGTGGGGAGCTGTTTTTT. Encoded protein: CASSPRGQGRSGELFF.

This clonotype has a count of ten or more. The chain links TRBV6-2 or TRBV6-3 to TRBJ1-1, with a possible D match to TRBD1 (5 bases). The CDR3 contains 13 residues. Germline CDR1 reads MNHEY; CDR2 reads SVGEGT. Between the trimmed V and J ends, which lost 5 bases and 4 bases, there was a span of 11 bases. CDR3 DNA sequence: TGTGCCAGCAGTCACCCGGGGGGCACTGAAGCTTTCTTT. It translates to CASSHPGGTEAFF.

This clonotype was observed at least ten times. The chain uses TRBV30 and TRBJ2-3, with 9 bases matching TRBD2. The length of the CDR3 is 16 residues. V shed 0 bases and J 2 bases; nucleotides not matched to a gene: 6. The V gene's germline CDR1 is GTSNPN and CDR2 SVGIG (reference sequence). CDR3 DNA sequence: TGTGCCTGGAGTGTAGGAGCGGGAGGCTTCACAGATACGCAGTATTTT. Translation gives CAWSVGAGGFTDTQYF. The entire variable domain, with the rest obtained from reference TRBV30 and TRBJ2-3, is as follows: SQTIHQWPATLVQPVGSPLSLECTVEGTSNPNLYWYRQAAGRGLQLLFYSVGIGQISSEVPQNLSASRPQDRQFILSSKKLLLSDSGFYLCAWSVGAGGFTDTQYFGPGTRLTVL.

The chain combines TRBV24-1 with TRBJ1-2, with 7 bases that match TRBD1. Germline CDR1 reads KGHDR; CDR2 reads SFDVKD. Germline trimming cut 0 bases from V and 7 bases from J; bases unmatched to any gene: 7. The CDR3 extends over 15 amino acids. CDR3 nucleotide sequence: TGTGCCACCAGTGATTTGAGGGGGCCCAGCGGTGGCTACACCTTC. As protein: CATSDLRGPSGGYTF.

This clonotype was observed at least ten times. This chain uses TRBV24-1 with TRBJ2-2; perhaps TRBD1 as D (6 bases). The CDR3 spans 18 residues. The V gene's germline CDR1 is KGHDR and CDR2 SFDVKD. Between the trimmed V and J ends, which lost 4 bases and 3 bases, there was a span of 20 bases. CDR3 region: CATSETSRDNFYTGELFF. DNA of the CDR3: TGTGCCACCAGTGAAACTTCGAGGGACAACTTTTACACCGGGGAGCTGTTTTTT.

There are many counts of this clonotype. J is TRBJ2-7 and V is TRBV29-1; TRBD1 matches 10 bases. The CDR3 covers 13 residues. Per the germline V gene, CDR1 is SQVTM and CDR2 is ANQGSEA. V lost 2 bases and J lost 6; bases outside the gene matches: 4. The CDR3 loop reads CSVEWTGGGEQYF. In DNA, the CDR3 is TGCAGCGTTGAATGGACAGGGGGGGGCGAGCAGTACTTC.

This clonotype was observed at least ten times. The rearrangement joins TRBV4-3 to TRBJ2-1; 7 nucleotides match TRBD1. V dropped 1 base and J dropped 2; count of bases not matched to a gene: 2. The CDR3 is 15 residues long. Per germline, CDR1 LGHNA and CDR2 YSLEER. CDR3 nucleotide sequence: TGCGCCAGCAGCCAAGTGACAGGGCCCTACAATGAGCAGTTCTTC. Translation gives CASSQVTGPYNEQFF.